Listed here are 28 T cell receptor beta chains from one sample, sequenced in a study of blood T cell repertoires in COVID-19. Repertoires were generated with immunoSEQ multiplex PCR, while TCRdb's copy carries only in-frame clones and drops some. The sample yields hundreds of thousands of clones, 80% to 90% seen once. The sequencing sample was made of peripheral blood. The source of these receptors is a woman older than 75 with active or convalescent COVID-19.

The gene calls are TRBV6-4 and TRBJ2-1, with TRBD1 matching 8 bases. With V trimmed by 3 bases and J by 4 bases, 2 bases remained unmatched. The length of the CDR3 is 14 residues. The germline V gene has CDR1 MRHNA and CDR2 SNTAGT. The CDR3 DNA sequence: TGTGCCAGCAGTGAACAGGGGGGTTACAATGAGCAGTTCTTC. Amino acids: CASSEQGGYNEQFF.

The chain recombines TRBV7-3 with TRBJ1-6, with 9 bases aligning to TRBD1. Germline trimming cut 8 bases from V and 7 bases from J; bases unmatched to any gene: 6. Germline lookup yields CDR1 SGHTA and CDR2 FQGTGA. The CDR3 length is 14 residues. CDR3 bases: TGTGCCAGCTCCTCGACAGGGGGGAATTCACCCCTCCACTTT. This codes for CASSSTGGNSPLHF.

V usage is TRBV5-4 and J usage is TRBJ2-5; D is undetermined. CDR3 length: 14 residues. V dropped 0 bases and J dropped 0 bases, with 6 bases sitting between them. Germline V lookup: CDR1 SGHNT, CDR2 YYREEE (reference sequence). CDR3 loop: CASSLDKYQETQYF. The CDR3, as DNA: TGTGCCAGCAGCTTGGACAAGTACCAAGAGACCCAGTACTTC. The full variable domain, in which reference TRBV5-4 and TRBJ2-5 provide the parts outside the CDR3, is ETGVTQSPTHLIKTRGQQVTLRCSSQSGHNTVSWYQQALGQGPQFIFQYYREEENGRGNFPPRFSGLQFPNYSSELNVNALELDDSALYLCASSLDKYQETQYFGPGTRLLVL.

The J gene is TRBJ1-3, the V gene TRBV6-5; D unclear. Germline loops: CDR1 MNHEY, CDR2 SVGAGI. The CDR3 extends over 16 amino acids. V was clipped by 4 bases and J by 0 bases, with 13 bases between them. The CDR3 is CASSSGVGHSGNTIYF. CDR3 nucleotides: TGTGCCAGCAGTTCGGGAGTGGGCCACTCTGGAAACACCATATATTTT.

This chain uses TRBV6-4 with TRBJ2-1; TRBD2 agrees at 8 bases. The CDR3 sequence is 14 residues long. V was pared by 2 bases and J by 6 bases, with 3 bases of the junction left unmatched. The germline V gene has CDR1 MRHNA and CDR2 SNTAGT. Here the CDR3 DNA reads TGTGCCAGCAGTGACAGCGGGGGTGTCAATGAGCAGTTCTTC. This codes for CASSDSGGVNEQFF.

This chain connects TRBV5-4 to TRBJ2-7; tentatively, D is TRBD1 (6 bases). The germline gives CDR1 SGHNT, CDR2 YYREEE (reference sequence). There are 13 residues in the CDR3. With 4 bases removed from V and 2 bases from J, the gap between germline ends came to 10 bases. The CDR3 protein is CASSLDRTYEQYF. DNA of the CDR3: TGTGCCAGCAGCCTCGACAGGACCTACGAGCAGTACTTC.

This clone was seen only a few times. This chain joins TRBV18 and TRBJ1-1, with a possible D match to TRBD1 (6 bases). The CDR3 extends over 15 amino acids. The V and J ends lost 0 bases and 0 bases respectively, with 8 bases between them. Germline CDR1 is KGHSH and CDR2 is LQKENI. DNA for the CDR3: TGTGCCAGCTCACCACCTACAGGGTTGAACACTGAAGCTTTCTTT. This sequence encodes CASSPPTGLNTEAFF. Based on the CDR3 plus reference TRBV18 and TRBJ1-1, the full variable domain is NAGVMQNPRHLVRRRGQEARLRCSPMKGHSHVYWYRQLPEEGLKFMVYLQKENIIDESGMPKERFSAEFPKEGPSILRIQQVVRGDSAAYFCASSPPTGLNTEAFFGQGTRLTVV.

The chain's CDR3 is CATSRAGLGYGYTF. The CDR3 region has the DNA TGTGCCACCAGCAGGGCAGGGTTAGGGTATGGCTACACCTTC. This chain connects TRBV15 to TRBJ1-2; a weak D match, TRBD1 (5 bases). Germline assignment: CDR1 LNHNV and CDR2 YYDKDF (reference sequence). Trimming removed 3 bases at V and 5 bases at J, with 13 bases between. This CDR3 has 14 amino acids.

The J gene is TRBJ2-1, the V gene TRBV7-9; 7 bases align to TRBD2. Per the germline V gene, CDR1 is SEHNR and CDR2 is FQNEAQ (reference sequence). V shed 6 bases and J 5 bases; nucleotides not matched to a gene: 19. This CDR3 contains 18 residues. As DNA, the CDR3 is TGTGCCAGCAGTCGGAGGGTGGGACTACAAGGACCGGACAATGAGCAGTTCTTC. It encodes CASSRRVGLQGPDNEQFF.

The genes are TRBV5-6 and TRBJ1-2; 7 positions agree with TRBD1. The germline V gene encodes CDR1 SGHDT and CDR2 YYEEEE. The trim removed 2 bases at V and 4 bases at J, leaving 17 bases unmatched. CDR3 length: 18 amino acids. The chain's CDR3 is CASSFVIAATGVSYGYTF. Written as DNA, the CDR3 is TGTGCCAGCAGCTTTGTTATCGCGGCCACAGGGGTCAGCTATGGCTACACCTTC.

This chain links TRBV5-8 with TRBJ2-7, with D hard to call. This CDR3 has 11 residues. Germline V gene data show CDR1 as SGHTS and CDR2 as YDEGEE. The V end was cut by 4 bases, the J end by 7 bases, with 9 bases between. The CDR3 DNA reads TGTGCCAGCAGCCGACGGAGAGAGCAGTACTTC. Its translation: CASSRRREQYF.

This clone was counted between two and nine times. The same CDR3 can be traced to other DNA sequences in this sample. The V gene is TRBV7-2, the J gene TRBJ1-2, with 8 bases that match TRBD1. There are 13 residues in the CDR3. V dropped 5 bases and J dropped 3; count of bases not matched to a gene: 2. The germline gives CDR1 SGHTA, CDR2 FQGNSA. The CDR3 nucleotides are TGTGCCAGCAGCCCGGACAGGGACTATGGCTACACCTTC. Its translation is CASSPDRDYGYTF.

CDR3 nucleotides: TGTGCCAGCAGTGGACTGGGCCAAGAGACCCAGTACTTC. Protein: CASSGLGQETQYF. The chain joins TRBV2 to TRBJ2-5; D is undetermined. Germline assignment: CDR1 SNHLY and CDR2 FYNNEI. Between the trimmed V and J ends, which lost 4 bases and 1 base, there was a span of 7 bases. CDR3 length: 13 amino acids.

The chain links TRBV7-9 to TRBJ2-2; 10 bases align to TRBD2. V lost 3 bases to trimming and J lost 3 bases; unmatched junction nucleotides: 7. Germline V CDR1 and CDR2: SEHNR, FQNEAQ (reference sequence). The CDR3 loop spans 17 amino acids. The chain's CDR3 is CASSFTRTSGYTGELFF. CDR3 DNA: TGTGCCAGCAGCTTCACCCGGACTAGCGGCTACACCGGGGAGCTGTTTTTT.

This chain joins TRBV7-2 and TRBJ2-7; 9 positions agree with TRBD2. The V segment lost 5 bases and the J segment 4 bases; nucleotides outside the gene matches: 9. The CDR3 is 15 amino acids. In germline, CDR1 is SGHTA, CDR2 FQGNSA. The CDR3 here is CASSRWAGGQYEQYF. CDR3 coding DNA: TGTGCCAGCAGCCGCTGGGCGGGAGGGCAGTACGAGCAGTACTTC.

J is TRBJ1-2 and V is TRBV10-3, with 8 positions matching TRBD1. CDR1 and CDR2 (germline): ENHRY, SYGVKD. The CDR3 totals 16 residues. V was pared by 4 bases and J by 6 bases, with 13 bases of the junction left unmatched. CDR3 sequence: CAISGDRSGRVDGYTF. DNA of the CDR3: TGTGCCATCAGTGGGGACAGGAGCGGGCGGGTAGATGGCTACACCTTC.

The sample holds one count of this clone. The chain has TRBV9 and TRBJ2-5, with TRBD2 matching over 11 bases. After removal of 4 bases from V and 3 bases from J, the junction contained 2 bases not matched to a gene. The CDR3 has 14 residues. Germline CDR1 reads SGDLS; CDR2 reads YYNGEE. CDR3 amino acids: CASSMGLAEETQYF. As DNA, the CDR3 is TGTGCCAGCAGCATGGGACTAGCGGAAGAGACCCAGTACTTC. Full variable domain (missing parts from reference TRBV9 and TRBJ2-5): DSGVTQTPKHLITATGQRVTLRCSPRSGDLSVYWYQQSLDQGLQFLIQYYNGEERAKGNILERFSAQQFPDLHSELNLSSLELGDSALYFCASSMGLAEETQYFGPGTRLLVL.

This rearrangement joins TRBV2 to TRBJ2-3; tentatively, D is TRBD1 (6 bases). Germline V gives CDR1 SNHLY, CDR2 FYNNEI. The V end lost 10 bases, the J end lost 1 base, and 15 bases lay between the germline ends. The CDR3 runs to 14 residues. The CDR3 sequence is CANSQQGGTDTQYF. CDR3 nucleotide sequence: TGTGCCAATTCCCAACAGGGCGGCACAGATACGCAGTATTTT.

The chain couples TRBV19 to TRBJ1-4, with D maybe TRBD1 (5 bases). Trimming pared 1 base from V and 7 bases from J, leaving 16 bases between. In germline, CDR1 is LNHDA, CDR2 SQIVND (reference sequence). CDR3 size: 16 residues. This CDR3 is CASSIVSPRASEKLFF. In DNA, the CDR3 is TGTGCCAGTAGTATAGTATCCCCCAGGGCGAGTGAAAAACTGTTTTTT.

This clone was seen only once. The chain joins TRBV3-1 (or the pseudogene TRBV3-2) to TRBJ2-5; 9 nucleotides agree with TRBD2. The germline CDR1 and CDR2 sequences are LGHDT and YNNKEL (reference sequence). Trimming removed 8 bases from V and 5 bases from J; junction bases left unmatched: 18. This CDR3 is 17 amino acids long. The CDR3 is CASYRSGGLRSFETQYF. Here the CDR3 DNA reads TGTGCCAGCTACAGGAGCGGGGGGCTCCGGTCTTTTGAGACCCAGTACTTC.

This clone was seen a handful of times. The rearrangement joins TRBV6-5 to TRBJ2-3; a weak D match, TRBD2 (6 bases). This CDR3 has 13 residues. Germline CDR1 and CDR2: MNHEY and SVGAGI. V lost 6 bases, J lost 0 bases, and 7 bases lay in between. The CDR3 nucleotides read TGTGCCAGCAGGGGACTGAGCACAGATACGCAGTATTTT. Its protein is CASRGLSTDTQYF.

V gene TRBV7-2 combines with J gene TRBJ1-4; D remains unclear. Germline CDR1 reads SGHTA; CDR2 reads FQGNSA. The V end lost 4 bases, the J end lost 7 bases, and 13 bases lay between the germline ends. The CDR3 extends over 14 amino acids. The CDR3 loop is CASSSSGEGEKLFF. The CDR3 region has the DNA TGTGCCAGCAGCTCCTCTGGGGAGGGTGAAAAACTGTTTTTT. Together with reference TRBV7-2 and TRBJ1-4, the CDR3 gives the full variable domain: GAGVSQSPSNKVTEKGKDVELRCDPISGHTALYWYRQSLGQGLEFLIYFQGNSAPDKSGLPSDRFSAERTGGSVSTLTIQRTQQEDSAVYLCASSSSGEGEKLFFGSGTQLSVL.

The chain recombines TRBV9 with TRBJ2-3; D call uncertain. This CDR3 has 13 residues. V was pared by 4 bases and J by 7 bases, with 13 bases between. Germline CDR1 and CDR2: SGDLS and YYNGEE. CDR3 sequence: CASSLEPGYTQYF. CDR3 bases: TGTGCCAGCAGCCTAGAGCCCGGTTATACGCAGTATTTT.

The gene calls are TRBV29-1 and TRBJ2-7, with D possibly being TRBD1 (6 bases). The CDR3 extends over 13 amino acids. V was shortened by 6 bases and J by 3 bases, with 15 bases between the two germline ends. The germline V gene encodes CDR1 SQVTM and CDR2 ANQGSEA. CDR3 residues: CSVPLDSYYEQYF. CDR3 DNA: TGCAGCGTGCCACTGGACAGTTACTACGAGCAGTACTTC.

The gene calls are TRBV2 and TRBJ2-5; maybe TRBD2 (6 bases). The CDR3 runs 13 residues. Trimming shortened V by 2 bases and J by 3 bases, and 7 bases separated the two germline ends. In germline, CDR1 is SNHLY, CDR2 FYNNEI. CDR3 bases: TGTGCCAGCAGTGAACGGAGGGAAGAGACCCAGTACTTC. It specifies CASSERREETQYF.

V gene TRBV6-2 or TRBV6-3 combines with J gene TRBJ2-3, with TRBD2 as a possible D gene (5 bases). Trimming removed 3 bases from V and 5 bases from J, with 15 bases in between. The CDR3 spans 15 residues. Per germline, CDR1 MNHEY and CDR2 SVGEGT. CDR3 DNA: TGTGCCAGCAGTTATCCAAGGGCGGGTAGAGATACGCAGTATTTT. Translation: CASSYPRAGRDTQYF.

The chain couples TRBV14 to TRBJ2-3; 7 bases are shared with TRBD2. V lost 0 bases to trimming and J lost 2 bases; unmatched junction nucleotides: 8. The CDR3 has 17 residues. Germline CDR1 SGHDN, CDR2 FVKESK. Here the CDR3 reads CASSQDAPSGYTDTQYF. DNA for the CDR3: TGTGCCAGCAGCCAAGATGCGCCTAGCGGCTACACAGATACGCAGTATTTT.

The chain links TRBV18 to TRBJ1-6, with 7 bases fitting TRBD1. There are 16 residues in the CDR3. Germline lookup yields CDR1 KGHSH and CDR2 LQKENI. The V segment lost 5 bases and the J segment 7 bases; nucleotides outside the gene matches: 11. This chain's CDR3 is CASSVRQGENNSPLHF. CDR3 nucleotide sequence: TGTGCCAGCTCAGTGCGACAGGGAGAAAACAATTCACCCCTCCACTTT.